These 21 T cell receptor beta chains were sequenced from one sample in a study of cytomegalovirus exposure and HLA in healthy donors (dated 2017 in TCRdb). The protocol used for the library was the immunoSEQ multiplex PCR assay. For the multiplex PCR, a mixture combining 60 forward primers for TCR Vbeta segments and 13 reverse primers for TCR Jbeta segments was used. TCRdb mirrors the immuneACCESS table, restricted to in-frame sequences. Some clones are absent from its copies; in checked studies, under half trace to an unresolved V gene, and the reason for the others is unknown. Within this sample are over 100,000 clones, with over 60% of them counted one time only. The ten largest clones represent 6.5% to 9.5% of the sample. Sample: PBMCs. Receptor source: a woman aged 40 to 49 in good health and CMV-seropositive.

This chain links TRBV10-3 with TRBJ2-3; 11 nucleotides agree with TRBD2. V shed 3 bases, J shed 3 bases, and the junction held 5 bases outside the gene matches. The germline CDR1 and CDR2 sequences are ENHRY and SYGVKD. The CDR3 totals 16 residues. The CDR3 region has the DNA TGTGCCATCAGTGACGCGACTAGCGGGATTACAGATACGCAGTATTTT. Its translation: CAISDATSGITDTQYF.

This clone was counted once. V is TRBV30 and J is TRBJ1-4; no reliable D call. This CDR3 spans 13 amino acids. The germline CDR1 and CDR2 sequences are GTSNPN and SVGIG (reference sequence). Trimming cost V 0 bases and J 8 bases, with 10 bases left between them. The CDR3, as DNA: TGTGCCTGGAGTGTTAGTAAGCGCGAAAAACTGTTTTTT. Residues: CAWSVSKREKLFF.

The genes are TRBV11-3 and TRBJ1-2; 8 bases agree with TRBD1. The V segment lost 5 bases and the J segment 5 bases; nucleotides outside the gene matches: 16. Per germline, CDR1 SGHNT and CDR2 YENEEA. CDR3 length: 17 residues. In DNA, the CDR3 is TGTGCCAGCAGCCCTGGGGTACAGGGGGGATCGGGGTATGGCTACACCTTC. Protein product: CASSPGVQGGSGYGYTF.

CDR3 sequence reads: CASSFSSGSRNEQFF. For the CDR3, the DNA is TGTGCCAGCAGTTTCTCTAGCGGGAGTCGCAATGAGCAGTTCTTC. The V and J genes are TRBV28 and TRBJ2-1, with 10 bases lining up with TRBD2. The germline V gene encodes CDR1 MDHEN and CDR2 SYDVKM. Losses at the gene ends were 3 bases for V and 6 bases for J; bases not matched to a gene: 5. The CDR3 consists of 15 residues. The whole variable domain, filled in from reference TRBV28 and TRBJ2-1, reads DVKVTQSSRYLVKRTGEKVFLECVQDMDHENMFWYRQDPGLGLRLIYFSYDVKMKEKGDIPEGYSVSREKKERFSLILESASTNQTSMYLCASSFSSGSRNEQFFGPGTRLTVL.

A word on this clone: Distinct nucleotide sequences in the sample also encode this CDR3. J is TRBJ2-1 and V is TRBV4-2; D may be TRBD2 (5 bases). Germline V gene sequence: CDR1 LGHNA, CDR2 YNFKEQ. Trimming removed 0 bases from V and 7 bases from J, with 7 bases in between. The CDR3 contains 13 residues. DNA of the CDR3: TGTGCCAGCAGCCAAGATTCGGGGAATGAGCAGTTCTTC. Protein product: CASSQDSGNEQFF.

This clone was observed a few times. The chain employs TRBV21-1 and TRBJ2-5; no DNA check was done on the table's D call, TRBD1. TRBV21-1 is listed as a pseudogene. The CDR3 is made up of 16 amino acids. CDR3 sequence: CASSSIMTGGEETQYF. CDR3 bases: TGTGCCAGCAGTTCTATCATGACAGGGGGCGAAGAGACCCAGTACTTC.

A single count supports this clone. This chain links TRBV5-1 with TRBJ2-5; 8 bases match TRBD1. The tail of the sequence fits TRBJ2-7 better, so the J call may be wrong. From germline, CDR1 is SGHRS and CDR2 YFSETQ. The CDR3 is 14 amino acids. The CDR3 is CASSSGQANYEQYF. CDR3 DNA: TGCGCCAGCAGCTCGGGACAGGCGAACTACGAGCAGTACTTC.

This sequence joins TRBV5-1 and TRBJ2-3, with no clear D. CDR1 and CDR2 (germline): SGHRS, YFSETQ. Trimming cost V 0 bases and J 4 bases, with 9 bases left between them. The CDR3 is 14 amino acids. The CDR3 DNA reads as TGCGCCAGCAGCTTGGCCGGTCCGCCAGATACGCAGTATTTT. The encoded protein is CASSLAGPPDTQYF.

The CDR3 reads CASSLYPGAGEQYF. The CDR3 bases are TGTGCCAGCAGTTTATATCCAGGGGCTGGCGAGCAGTACTTC. The chain couples TRBV27 to TRBJ2-7; weak D call: TRBD1 (6 bases). There are 14 residues in the CDR3. V was clipped by 1 base and J by 6 bases, with 13 bases between them. Germline CDR1 reads MNHEY; CDR2 reads SMNVEV (reference sequence).

Note on this clone: The junction differs from germline at one of its ends, possibly a read error. The chain carries TRBV10-3 and TRBJ1-2; no reliable D call. The CDR3 totals 14 residues. Germline V CDR1 and CDR2: ENHRY, SYGVKD. CDR3 coding DNA: TGTGCCAGCAGTGAAGCGGAGGAGCACTATGGCTACACCTTC. It translates to CASSEAEEHYGYTF.

Written as DNA, the CDR3 is TGTGCCAGTAGTGGGGGACTCAATCAGCCCCAGCATTTT. Translated, it gives CASSGGLNQPQHF. The J gene is TRBJ1-5, the V gene TRBV19; D possibly corresponds to TRBD1 (5 bases). The ends were cut back, 5 bases at V and 3 bases at J, with 8 bases in the middle. From germline, CDR1 is LNHDA and CDR2 SQIVND (reference sequence). The CDR3 runs 13 residues.

The genes are TRBV11-3 and TRBJ2-5, with a tentative D call TRBD1 (6 bases). Per the germline V gene, CDR1 is SGHNT and CDR2 is YENEEA. Trimming removed 3 bases from V and 5 bases from J, with 19 bases in between. The CDR3 spans 16 residues. Here the CDR3 reads CASSFRDNPPRETQYF. For the CDR3, the DNA is TGTGCCAGCAGCTTTAGGGACAACCCCCCTAGGGAGACCCAGTACTTC.

This chain connects TRBV29-1 to TRBJ2-1; 12 nucleotides line up with TRBD2. Losses at the gene ends were 5 bases for V and 5 bases for J; bases not matched to a gene: 13. CDR3 length: 17 residues. Germline lookup yields CDR1 SQVTM and CDR2 ANQGSEA. This CDR3 reads CSVNPRRTSGMNNEQFF. In nucleotides, the CDR3 is TGCAGCGTTAACCCCCGTAGGACTAGCGGGATGAACAATGAGCAGTTCTTC.

The chain uses TRBV5-1 and TRBJ1-5; D is unclear. The V gene's germline CDR1 is SGHRS and CDR2 YFSETQ. This CDR3 region has 14 residues. V lost 4 bases and J lost 5, with 13 bases in between. The chain's CDR3 is CASSPWAADQPQHF. DNA for the CDR3: TGCGCCAGCAGCCCTTGGGCAGCCGATCAGCCCCAGCATTTT.

CDR3 coding DNA: TGTGCCAGCAGCTTAAAAGCGGGAGGGGCCTACGAGCAGTACTTC. Translating gives CASSLKAGGAYEQYF. V and J are TRBV7-6 and TRBJ2-7; 10 bases agree with TRBD2. The CDR3 contains 15 residues. Germline trimming cut 2 bases from V and 2 bases from J; bases unmatched to any gene: 3. Germline V gene data show CDR1 as SGHVS and CDR2 as FNYEAQ.

This rearrangement joins TRBV25-1 to TRBJ1-2, with D perhaps TRBD1 (5 bases). CDR3 length: 12 residues. Trimming took off 6 bases at V and 7 bases at J, with 12 bases between the two ends. Germline values: CDR1 MGHDK, CDR2 SYGVNS. CDR3 in DNA: TGTGCCAGCAGACGCACCGGGGGTGGCTACACCTTC. Translating gives CASRRTGGGYTF.

The CDR3 region is CAISEESGHSNEKLFF. The CDR3 coding sequence is TGTGCCATCAGTGAGGAGTCGGGACATAGTAATGAAAAACTGTTTTTT. J is TRBJ1-4 and V is TRBV10-3; D is possibly TRBD1 (6 bases). This CDR3 is built from 16 residues. Trimming shortened V by 2 bases and J by 4 bases, and 14 bases separated the two germline ends. CDR1 is ENHRY and CDR2 is SYGVKD in the germline V gene.

This clone has a count of ten or more. The J gene is TRBJ1-1, the V gene TRBV27; no definite D call. V lost 0 bases to trimming and J lost 0 bases, with 11 bases between them. The V gene's germline CDR1 is MNHEY and CDR2 SMNVEV (reference sequence). There are 16 residues in the CDR3. CDR3 sequence (DNA): TGTGCCAGCAGTTTATCGGTGACTACATTGAACACTGAAGCTTTCTTT. This encodes CASSLSVTTLNTEAFF.

J is TRBJ2-7 and V is TRBV10-3; 8 bases map to TRBD1. Germline V gene data show CDR1 as ENHRY and CDR2 as SYGVKD. Germline trimming cut 4 bases from V and 0 bases from J; bases unmatched to any gene: 11. The CDR3 is 17 residues long. The CDR3 region is CAISGTGRGGSSYEQYF. The DNA for the CDR3 is TGTGCCATCAGTGGGACAGGGCGAGGGGGGAGCTCCTACGAGCAGTACTTC.

V is TRBV15 and J is TRBJ2-7; 7 bases fit TRBD2. The J segment lost 6 bases and the V segment lost 6 bases, leaving 14 bases of the junction unmatched. Germline V CDR1 and CDR2: LNHNV, YYDKDF (reference sequence). The CDR3 extends over 15 amino acids. CDR3 protein: CATSSWEGGPPEQYF. CDR3 sequence (DNA): TGTGCCACCAGTTCTTGGGAGGGAGGGCCCCCCGAGCAGTACTTC.

The chain uses TRBV28 and TRBJ2-5; the match to TRBD2 covers 11 bases. The CDR3 totals 14 residues. Germline assignment: CDR1 MDHEN and CDR2 SYDVKM. J lost 2 bases, V lost 6 bases, and 2 bases had no gene match. The CDR3 DNA reads TGTGCCAGCAGGGCTAGCGGGAGGCAAGAGACCCAGTACTTC. Residues: CASRASGRQETQYF.